Listed below are T cell receptor beta chains from one sample, sequenced in a study of blood T cell repertoires in COVID-19. Libraries were prepared by immunoSEQ multiplex PCR; TCRdb keeps only in-frame clonotypes and omits some of them. The sample holds about 190,000 clones, less than 85% seen once. The material sequenced was PBMCs or T cells enriched from blood (not recorded which). These TCRs come from a woman aged 30 to 39 who had recovered from COVID-19. The CDR3 runs from the conserved cysteine through the conserved F or W. The D gene is left open where the match is weak. Clone size is not always given. Where it is, it says once, few, many or a class for expanded clones.

CDR3 DNA: TGTGCCAGCAGCGTAAGTCACTTTTATGGCTACACCTTC
CDR3 protein: CASSVSHFYGYTF
V gene: TRBV9
J gene: TRBJ1-2
D gene: -
clone size: -

CDR3 DNA: TGCGCCAGCAGCTTGCTCACTAGCGGGAGCCGTTCGTCAGATACGCAGTATTTT
CDR3 protein: CASSLLTSGSRSSDTQYF
V gene: TRBV5-1
J gene: TRBJ2-3
D gene: TRBD2
clone size: -

CDR3 DNA: TGTGCCAGCAGTACTACCGGGGACACTAACTATGGCTACACCTTC
CDR3 protein: CASSTTGDTNYGYTF
V gene: TRBV28
J gene: TRBJ1-2
D gene: -
clone size: -

CDR3 DNA: TGTGCCAGCTCACAGAGGAGGAGGGATGGAACTAATGAAAAACTGTTTTTT
CDR3 protein: CASSQRRRDGTNEKLFF
V gene: TRBV18
J gene: TRBJ1-4
D gene: -
clone size: -

CDR3 DNA: TGTGCCAGCAGCCAATGGGGGGACCGGTCCGATGGCTACACCTTC
CDR3 protein: CASSQWGDRSDGYTF
V gene: TRBV3-1/TRBV3-2
J gene: TRBJ1-2
D gene: -
clone size: -

CDR3 DNA: TGTGCCATCAGCTCCGACAGTGGAAATTCACCCCTCCACTTT
CDR3 protein: CAISSDSGNSPLHF
V gene: TRBV10-3
J gene: TRBJ1-6
D gene: -
clone size: -

CDR3 DNA: TGTGCCAGCAGTCCACCCGGGGGGTCGGGCAATCAGCCCCAGCATTTT
CDR3 protein: CASSPPGGSGNQPQHF
V gene: TRBV28
J gene: TRBJ1-5
D gene: -
clone size: -

CDR3 DNA: TGTGCCAGCAGTGAAGCTCGGGACAGGTGGGGGACTGAAGCTTTCTTT
CDR3 protein: CASSEARDRWGTEAFF
V gene: TRBV6-1
J gene: TRBJ1-1
D gene: TRBD1
clone size: -

CDR3 DNA: TGCGCCAGCAGTGAGTCAACCGGGACAGCGAACACTGAAGCTTTCTTT
CDR3 protein: CASSESTGTANTEAFF
V gene: TRBV10-1
J gene: TRBJ1-1
D gene: TRBD1
clone size: -

CDR3 DNA: TGCAGCGTTGCGGAACAGGGCCCGAACACTGAAGCTTTCTTT
CDR3 protein: CSVAEQGPNTEAFF
V gene: TRBV29-1
J gene: TRBJ1-1
D gene: -
clone size: -

CDR3 DNA: TGTGCCAGCAGCTACAACATCACACCCCTCCACTTT
CDR3 protein: CASSYNITPLHF
V gene: TRBV7-2
J gene: TRBJ1-6
D gene: -
clone size: -

CDR3 DNA: TGTGCCAGCAGTTTTGCGGGACAGGGCTATGGCTACACCTTC
CDR3 protein: CASSFAGQGYGYTF
V gene: TRBV28
J gene: TRBJ1-2
D gene: TRBD1
clone size: -

CDR3 DNA: TGTGCCAGCAGCTTAAGGTGGGGACTCAACACCGGGGAGCTGTTTTTT
CDR3 protein: CASSLRWGLNTGELFF
V gene: TRBV7-2
J gene: TRBJ2-2
D gene: -
clone size: -

CDR3 DNA: TGTGCCAGCAGCCCCTGGGAGGATACGCAGTATTTT
CDR3 protein: CASSPWEDTQYF
V gene: TRBV9
J gene: TRBJ2-3
D gene: -
clone size: -

CDR3 DNA: TGTGCCAGTAGTCGTCCGGGACTAGCGAATTACAATGAGCAGTTCTTC
CDR3 protein: CASSRPGLANYNEQFF
V gene: TRBV19
J gene: TRBJ2-1
D gene: TRBD2
clone size: few

CDR3 DNA: TGTGCCAGCAGCTTTCCAGGGGTTAACACTGAAGCTTTCTTT
CDR3 protein: CASSFPGVNTEAFF
V gene: TRBV5-4
J gene: TRBJ1-1
D gene: -
clone size: -

CDR3 DNA: TGTGCCAGCAGAGGCCAGATTAGCGCCGGGGAGCTGTTTTTT
CDR3 protein: CASRGQISAGELFF
V gene: TRBV2
J gene: TRBJ2-2
D gene: -
clone size: -

CDR3 DNA: TGTGCCAGCAGCCGAGAGGGGGACACTGAAGCTTTCTTT
CDR3 protein: CASSREGDTEAFF
V gene: TRBV2
J gene: TRBJ1-1
D gene: -
clone size: -

CDR3 DNA: TGTGCCAGCAGGGGGGGCTCCTATAATTCACCCCTCCACTTT
CDR3 protein: CASRGGSYNSPLHF
V gene: TRBV5-8
J gene: TRBJ1-6
D gene: -
clone size: once

CDR3 DNA: TGTGCCAGCAGTTCGAATCTATATGGCTACACCTTC
CDR3 protein: CASSSNLYGYTF
V gene: TRBV27
J gene: TRBJ1-2
D gene: -
clone size: few

CDR3 DNA: TGTGCCATCAGTGAGGCGGGGGCAGACATGAACACTGAAGCTTTCTTT
CDR3 protein: CAISEAGADMNTEAFF
V gene: TRBV10-3
J gene: TRBJ1-1
D gene: -
clone size: -

CDR3 DNA: TGTGCCAGCAGCTCCCCGACAGGCTCTAGGAACACAGATACGCAGTATTTT
CDR3 protein: CASSSPTGSRNTDTQYF
V gene: TRBV11-3
J gene: TRBJ2-3
D gene: -
clone size: few

CDR3 DNA: TGTGCCAGCATCCCCAGGGCGGGACAGCCCCAGCATTTT
CDR3 protein: CASIPRAGQPQHF
V gene: TRBV6-5
J gene: TRBJ1-5
D gene: -
clone size: -

CDR3 DNA: TGTGCCAGCAGTTTCACAGGGGGGGAGCAGTTCTTC
CDR3 protein: CASSFTGGEQFF
V gene: TRBV6-5
J gene: TRBJ2-1
D gene: TRBD1
clone size: once

CDR3 DNA: TGTGCCAGCAGTTGGGGACGAACAGGGGGTTCTTTTGGCTACACCTTC
CDR3 protein: CASSWGRTGGSFGYTF
V gene: TRBV6-4
J gene: TRBJ1-2
D gene: TRBD1
clone size: -

CDR3 DNA: TGTGCCAGCAGCGGTAACAGGGGGCCATATAATTCACCCCTCCACTTT
CDR3 protein: CASSGNRGPYNSPLHF
V gene: TRBV11-2
J gene: TRBJ1-6
D gene: TRBD1
clone size: once

CDR3 DNA: TGTGCCAGCAGTGAACGGTGGGCAGTTGGCTACACCTTC
CDR3 protein: CASSERWAVGYTF
V gene: TRBV6-1
J gene: TRBJ1-2
D gene: -
clone size: -

CDR3 DNA: TGTGCCAGCAGAACACAGGGAAGCAATCAGCCCCAGCATTTT
CDR3 protein: CASRTQGSNQPQHF
V gene: TRBV28
J gene: TRBJ1-5
D gene: -
clone size: -

CDR3 DNA: TGTGCCAGCAGCAAAGTCACTAGCGCGACCTACGAGCAGTACTTC
CDR3 protein: CASSKVTSATYEQYF
V gene: TRBV21-1
J gene: TRBJ2-7
D gene: -
clone size: -

CDR3 DNA: TGTGCCAGCAGACCGACAGGGGGCGTGGAAAAACTGTTTTTT
CDR3 protein: CASRPTGGVEKLFF
V gene: TRBV28
J gene: TRBJ1-4
D gene: TRBD1
clone size: -

CDR3 DNA: TGTGCCAGCAGTTTCGTCCAGGGGGCAAATCAGCCCCAGCATTTT
CDR3 protein: CASSFVQGANQPQHF
V gene: TRBV28
J gene: TRBJ1-5
D gene: TRBD1
clone size: few

CDR3 DNA: TGTGCCAGCACCTCAAGCGGGCTAAGCTCCTACAATGAGCAGTTCTTC
CDR3 protein: CASTSSGLSSYNEQFF
V gene: TRBV7-9
J gene: TRBJ2-1
D gene: -
clone size: -

CDR3 DNA: TGTGCCAGCAGTTACCAGACAGGGAACTATGGCTACACCTTC
CDR3 protein: CASSYQTGNYGYTF
V gene: TRBV6-5
J gene: TRBJ1-2
D gene: TRBD1
clone size: -

CDR3 DNA: TGCAGTGCTAGTGCGGGAGGTGGGGAAAAACTGTTTTTT
CDR3 protein: CSASAGGGEKLFF
V gene: TRBV20-1
J gene: TRBJ1-4
D gene: -
clone size: -

CDR3 DNA: TGTGCCAGCAGCTTTTCTCCGGACAGGGGCGACGAGCAGTACTTC
CDR3 protein: CASSFSPDRGDEQYF
V gene: TRBV11-2
J gene: TRBJ2-7
D gene: TRBD1
clone size: -

CDR3 DNA: TGTGCCACCAGCAGAGATCCCGGGGGGCGTAGGCAAGAGACCCAGTACTTC
CDR3 protein: CATSRDPGGRRQETQYF
V gene: TRBV15
J gene: TRBJ2-5
D gene: -
clone size: -

CDR3 DNA: TGTGCCAGCAGTAGAGGAGGCGAGCAGTACTTC
CDR3 protein: CASSRGGEQYF
V gene: TRBV27
J gene: TRBJ2-7
D gene: -
clone size: -

CDR3 DNA: TGTGCCACCAGTAGGGGGACAGAAGAGACCCAGTACTTC
CDR3 protein: CATSRGTEETQYF
V gene: TRBV24-1
J gene: TRBJ2-5
D gene: TRBD1
clone size: few

CDR3 DNA: TGTGCCTGGATCAAGTCAGGGGCGGTAACCTTC
CDR3 protein: CAWIKSGAVTF
V gene: TRBV30
J gene: TRBJ1-2
D gene: -
clone size: few

CDR3 DNA: TGCGCCAGCAGCGTGGGACAGCAGAACACTGAAGCTTTCTTT
CDR3 protein: CASSVGQQNTEAFF
V gene: TRBV5-1
J gene: TRBJ1-1
D gene: TRBD1
clone size: -

CDR3 DNA: TGTGCCAGCAGCTTATCTCCGGTGGATGAGCAGTTCTTC
CDR3 protein: CASSLSPVDEQFF
V gene: TRBV7-8
J gene: TRBJ2-1
D gene: -
clone size: -

CDR3 DNA: TGTGCCAGCCGGGAGATTAATTCACCCCTCCACTTT
CDR3 protein: CASREINSPLHF
V gene: TRBV6-5
J gene: TRBJ1-6
D gene: -
clone size: -

CDR3 DNA: TGTGCCAGCAGACCACTGACAGGGCAATATGGCTACACCTTC
CDR3 protein: CASRPLTGQYGYTF
V gene: TRBV6-5
J gene: TRBJ1-2
D gene: TRBD1
clone size: -

CDR3 DNA: TGTGCCACCAGTGACATCTCTGGGGCCAACGTCCTGACTTTC
CDR3 protein: CATSDISGANVLTF
V gene: TRBV24-1
J gene: TRBJ2-6
D gene: -
clone size: -

CDR3 DNA: TGTGCCAGCAGTGAAGAGGTACTAGAACCGCCTAAAGAGACCCAGTACTTC
CDR3 protein: CASSEEVLEPPKETQYF
V gene: TRBV6-1
J gene: TRBJ2-5
D gene: -
clone size: -

CDR3 DNA: TGTGCCAGCAGCACCGGACTAGCGGGAGGGCCGTGGGATACGCAGTATTTT
CDR3 protein: CASSTGLAGGPWDTQYF
V gene: TRBV14
J gene: TRBJ2-3
D gene: TRBD2
clone size: -

CDR3 DNA: TGTGCCAGCAGAACGGGGGGGCCAGTGGTTGAGCAGTTCTTC
CDR3 protein: CASRTGGPVVEQFF
V gene: TRBV28
J gene: TRBJ2-1
D gene: TRBD2
clone size: -

CDR3 DNA: TGTGCCAGCAGTTTATCCCACAGGGGGCAAGCTAACTATGGCTACACCTTC
CDR3 protein: CASSLSHRGQANYGYTF
V gene: TRBV28
J gene: TRBJ1-2
D gene: TRBD1
clone size: -

CDR3 DNA: TGTGCCAGCTCACCCCTACCACTAGCGGGGGCTAGCAACAATGAGCAGTTCTTC
CDR3 protein: CASSPLPLAGASNNEQFF
V gene: TRBV18
J gene: TRBJ2-1
D gene: TRBD2
clone size: once

CDR3 DNA: TGTGCCAGTAGCCATCTTCTTGGGAGTAATGAAAAACTGTTTTTT
CDR3 protein: CASSHLLGSNEKLFF
V gene: TRBV19
J gene: TRBJ1-4
D gene: -
clone size: -

CDR3 DNA: TGTGCCACCAGTGACCCCAGGGGGGATAGCAATCAGCCCCAGCATTTT
CDR3 protein: CATSDPRGDSNQPQHF
V gene: TRBV24-1
J gene: TRBJ1-5
D gene: TRBD1
clone size: -

CDR3 DNA: TGTGCCAGCAGCTTGCCTAGCGGCACCTACGAGCAGTACTTC
CDR3 protein: CASSLPSGTYEQYF
V gene: TRBV5-6
J gene: TRBJ2-7
D gene: TRBD2
clone size: -

CDR3 DNA: TGTGCCAGCAGCTCTTCCAGAGGGTACAATGAGCAGTTCTTC
CDR3 protein: CASSSSRGYNEQFF
V gene: TRBV7-8
J gene: TRBJ2-1
D gene: -
clone size: -

CDR3 DNA: TGTGCCAGCAGCCAAGATTTGGGACTATCCCTCTCCTACGAGCAGTACTTC
CDR3 protein: CASSQDLGLSLSYEQYF
V gene: TRBV3-1/TRBV3-2
J gene: TRBJ2-7
D gene: TRBD2
clone size: -

CDR3 DNA: TGTGCCAGCAGCCAAGGGGCGGGGTTGCCCCAGCATTTT
CDR3 protein: CASSQGAGLPQHF
V gene: TRBV14
J gene: TRBJ1-5
D gene: -
clone size: -

CDR3 DNA: TGTGCCAGCAGAGTCAGGGGTTCTGAAAAACTGTTTTTT
CDR3 protein: CASRVRGSEKLFF
V gene: TRBV3-1/TRBV3-2
J gene: TRBJ1-4
D gene: -
clone size: -

CDR3 DNA: TGTGCCAGCAGCCAACTTCTTAGCAATCAGCCCCAGCATTTT
CDR3 protein: CASSQLLSNQPQHF
V gene: TRBV3-1/TRBV3-2
J gene: TRBJ1-5
D gene: -
clone size: -